The 30 T cell receptor beta chains reported below all come from one sample, sequenced in a study of T-cell reconstitution after alpha-beta-depleted transplantation in children. Unique molecular identifiers were incorporated during preparation of the TCRbeta library. TCRdb called the PCR reads again in MiXCR, with one record for every CDR3 protein. The sample yields about 540,000 distinct CDR3 sequences, 27% seen once. Sequenced material: PBMCs, taken before TCRalphabeta/CD19-depleted stem cell transplant. The receptors were gathered from a boy in the first two years of life with Wiskott-Aldrich syndrome, due to receive a stem cell transplant.

The V gene is TRBV20-1, the J gene TRBJ1-5, with D uncertain. The CDR3 runs 14 residues. Trimming stripped 2 bases from V and 0 bases from J, with 8 bases between. CDR1 and CDR2 (germline): DFQATT, SNEGSKA (reference sequence). The CDR3 region is CSARYGYSNQPQHF. CDR3 sequence (DNA): TGCAGTGCTAGATACGGGTATAGCAATCAGCCCCAGCATTTT.

This clonotype was counted between two and nine times. V is TRBV24-1 and J is TRBJ2-7; tentative D call: TRBD2 (6 bases). V was trimmed by 1 base and J by 4 bases, leaving 13 bases between them. The germline V gene has CDR1 KGHDR and CDR2 SFDVKD. The CDR3 length is 15 residues. The CDR3 is CATSDFVKGRYEQYF. The DNA of the CDR3 is TGTGCCACCAGTGATTTTGTCAAAGGGAGGTACGAGCAGTACTTC.

The J gene is TRBJ2-5, the V gene TRBV27; D is unclear. Germline CDR1 is MNHEY and CDR2 is SMNVEV (reference sequence). The CDR3 contains 14 residues. The V end lost 3 bases, the J end lost 1 base, and 9 bases lay between the germline ends. Here the CDR3 reads CASSFGRSQETQYF. The CDR3 region has the DNA TGTGCCAGCAGTTTTGGGCGCAGCCAAGAGACCCAGTACTTC.

This clonotype occurred a few times. The J gene is TRBJ1-6, the V gene TRBV6-1; 7 bases fit TRBD1. The CDR3 is 14 amino acids. Germline values: CDR1 MNHNS, CDR2 SASEGT. V shed 6 bases and J 5 bases; nucleotides not matched to a gene: 4. DNA of the CDR3: TGTGCCAGCAGCCACAGGGGCAATAATTCACCCCTCCACTTT. It yields the protein CASSHRGNNSPLHF.

This clonotype occurred a few times. The chain has TRBV5-1 and TRBJ2-1; 10 bases are a match to TRBD2. The ends lost 2 bases at V and 7 bases at J; junction bases unmatched: 15. Germline assignment: CDR1 SGHRS and CDR2 YFSETQ. This CDR3 contains 18 residues. The CDR3 sequence is CASSFYRPRAGGLNEQFF. The CDR3 nucleotides read TGCGCCAGCAGCTTTTACCGTCCGCGAGCGGGAGGGCTGAATGAGCAGTTCTTC. Full variable domain (remainder filled in from reference TRBV5-1 and TRBJ2-1): KAGVTQTPRYLIKTRGQQVTLSCSPISGHRSVSWYQQTPGQGLQFLFEYFSETQRNKGNFPGRFSGRQFSNSRSEMNVSTLELGDSALYLCASSFYRPRAGGLNEQFFGPGTRLTVL.

CDR3 sequence: CASSSLGQGSYEQYF. The CDR3 coding sequence is TGTGCCAGCAGTTCTCTGGGACAGGGTTCCTACGAGCAGTACTTC. The rearrangement links TRBV28 to TRBJ2-7; 9 bases match TRBD1. Germline CDR1 and CDR2: MDHEN and SYDVKM. Trimming removed 4 bases from V and 1 base from J; junction bases left unmatched: 5. CDR3 length: 15 amino acids. The variable domain in full, completed from reference TRBV28 and TRBJ2-7, reads DVKVTQSSRYLVKRTGEKVFLECVQDMDHENMFWYRQDPGLGLRLIYFSYDVKMKEKGDIPEGYSVSREKKERFSLILESASTNQTSMYLCASSSLGQGSYEQYFGPGTRLTVT.

This clonotype was recorded many times. The genes are TRBV9 and TRBJ1-4, with 7 bases aligning to TRBD1. The CDR3 is made up of 15 amino acids. Unmatched junction bases numbered 7, after V lost 4 bases and J lost 4 bases. Looked up from germline, CDR1 is SGDLS and CDR2 is YYNGEE. The CDR3 region is CASSPGDRSNEKLFF. CDR3 bases: TGTGCCAGCAGCCCAGGGGACAGAAGTAATGAAAAACTGTTTTTT.

The rearrangement joins TRBV5-1 to TRBJ1-4; D perhaps matches TRBD1 (6 bases). The CDR3 is 15 residues long. Germline V lookup: CDR1 SGHRS, CDR2 YFSETQ. V was shortened by 0 bases and J by 7 bases, with 13 bases between the two germline ends. CDR3 sequence reads: CASSLVGGSGEKLFF. DNA for the CDR3: TGCGCCAGCAGCTTGGTAGGGGGTAGTGGTGAAAAACTGTTTTTT.

The V gene is TRBV29-1, the J gene TRBJ2-3, with D unresolved. The CDR3 is 13 residues long. The V gene's germline CDR1 is SQVTM and CDR2 ANQGSEA. With 1 base removed from V and 2 bases from J, the gap between germline ends came to 7 bases. This chain's CDR3 is CSVEVGNTDTQYF. The CDR3 bases are TGCAGCGTTGAAGTCGGCAACACAGATACGCAGTATTTT.

The J gene is TRBJ2-5, the V gene TRBV5-6; the D call may be TRBD1 or TRBD2 (5 bases each). The V end was cut by 4 bases, the J end by 1 base, with 14 bases between. The CDR3 is made up of 15 amino acids. Looked up from germline, CDR1 is SGHDT and CDR2 is YYEEEE. The CDR3 region is CASSVRPGPQETQYF. The CDR3 nucleotides are TGTGCCAGCAGCGTCCGCCCGGGGCCCCAAGAGACCCAGTACTTC.

The chain uses TRBV19 and TRBJ2-2; no reliable D call. With 4 bases removed from V and 6 bases from J, the gap between germline ends came to 6 bases. The germline gives CDR1 LNHDA, CDR2 SQIVND (reference sequence). There are 12 residues in the CDR3. CDR3 coding DNA: TGTGCCAGTAGTACTAGAGCCGGGGAGCTGTTTTTT. Translation gives CASSTRAGELFF.

The rearrangement uses TRBV27 and TRBJ2-1; a possible D gene is TRBD2 (6 bases). V lost 5 bases, J lost 6 bases, and 11 bases lay in between. Germline V gives CDR1 MNHEY, CDR2 SMNVEV (reference sequence). The CDR3 is 13 residues long. The CDR3 here is CASSPRGINEQFF. The CDR3 DNA is TGTGCCAGCAGTCCCCGGGGGATCAATGAGCAGTTCTTC.

This clonotype was seen a few times. The rearrangement uses TRBV2 and TRBJ1-5; 7 positions agree with TRBD1. The germline V gene has CDR1 SNHLY and CDR2 FYNNEI. V lost 6 bases to trimming and J lost 6 bases; unmatched junction nucleotides: 11. The CDR3 has 15 residues. This CDR3 reads CASRKTGNLGQPQHF. The CDR3, as DNA: TGTGCCAGCAGAAAGACAGGGAATCTCGGTCAGCCCCAGCATTTT.

The gene calls are TRBV5-1 and TRBJ2-5; D is tentatively TRBD1 or TRBD2 (5 bases each). Germline V gene lookup returns CDR1 SGHRS and CDR2 YFSETQ. CDR3 length equals 15 residues. V was shortened by 2 bases and J by 5 bases, with 16 bases between the two germline ends. CDR3 nucleotide sequence: TGCGCCAGCAGCTTTGATCCCAGGGACGCGGAGACCCAGTACTTC. Encoded protein: CASSFDPRDAETQYF.

The J gene is TRBJ2-7, the V gene TRBV5-1, with TRBD2 identical over 7 bases. The germline V gene has CDR1 SGHRS and CDR2 YFSETQ. The CDR3 has 18 residues. After removal of 6 bases from V and 3 bases from J, the junction contained 21 bases not matched to a gene. The CDR3 DNA reads as TGCGCCAGCATGAAGGCCCTCGCCCGGCGGGAGTCCCACTACGAGCAGTACTTC. Amino acids: CASMKALARRESHYEQYF.

The genes are TRBV4-2 and TRBJ2-1; D not certain. In germline, CDR1 is LGHNA, CDR2 YNFKEQ. Trimming removed 1 base at V and 0 bases at J, with 7 bases between. This CDR3 has 15 residues. CDR3 sequence (DNA): TGTGCCAGCAGCCAAGGAAGCTTCTCCTACAATGAGCAGTTCTTC. It translates to CASSQGSFSYNEQFF.

This chain links TRBV5-1 with TRBJ2-5, with TRBD1 matching over 9 bases. V dropped 4 bases and J dropped 5; count of bases not matched to a gene: 6. Germline lookup yields CDR1 SGHRS and CDR2 YFSETQ. This CDR3 is 14 amino acids long. The CDR3 DNA follows: TGCGCCAGCAGCCCCGGGACAGGGAGCGAGACCCAGTACTTC. It translates to CASSPGTGSETQYF.

V usage is TRBV12-3 or TRBV12-4 and J usage is TRBJ2-1; TRBD2 might be the D (6 bases). V was cut by 6 bases and J by 10 bases, with 19 bases left in between. This CDR3 contains 14 residues. The CDR3 spells CASRSRRDWGEQFF. The DNA for the CDR3 is TGTGCCAGCAGGTCTAGGAGGGATTGGGGCGAGCAGTTCTTC.

This sequence joins TRBV4-2 and TRBJ2-1; 8 bases agree with TRBD2. Germline V gives CDR1 LGHNA, CDR2 YNFKEQ. V trimming: 0 bases; J trimming: 3 bases; junction bases outside the gene matches: 13. CDR3 length: 19 residues. In DNA form, the CDR3 reads TGTGCCAGCAGCCAAGACTCGGCGGGAGGAGACCGCGTCTACAATGAGCAGTTCTTC. Translated: CASSQDSAGGDRVYNEQFF.

This clonotype came up a few times. The chain uses TRBV12-3 or TRBV12-4 and TRBJ1-1, with D unresolved. V was clipped by 4 bases and J by 0 bases, with 12 bases between them. This CDR3 is 15 amino acids long. This chain's CDR3 is CASSSRGVMNTEAFF. The CDR3 bases are TGTGCCAGCAGTTCACGTGGGGTAATGAACACTGAAGCTTTCTTT.

The chain has TRBV20-1 and TRBJ1-4, with TRBD1 as a possible D gene (6 bases). This CDR3 spans 14 amino acids. V was trimmed by 6 bases and J by 8 bases, leaving 19 bases between them. Germline loops: CDR1 DFQATT, CDR2 SNEGSKA (reference sequence). As DNA, the CDR3 is TGCAGTGCAAAAGATGGGGGGGCTCGAGAAAAACTGTTTTTT. Protein sequence: CSAKDGGAREKLFF.

This clonotype was counted between two and nine times. The junction departs from germline at one end; a sequencing error may be responsible. This sequence joins TRBV20-1 and TRBJ2-3, with D unclear. CDR1 and CDR2 from the germline V gene are DFQATT and SNEGSKA (reference sequence). The CDR3 extends over 15 amino acids. The CDR3 loop reads CSASARGVRTDTQYF. As DNA, the CDR3 is TGCAGCGCTAGTGCCCGAGGAGTTCGAACAGATACGCAGTATTTT.

The V gene is TRBV12-3 or TRBV12-4, the J gene TRBJ2-2; 10 nucleotides line up with TRBD2. The CDR3 spans 16 residues. V shed 8 bases, J shed 6 bases, and the junction held 12 bases outside the gene matches. The CDR3 nucleotides are TGTGCCAGCCACTTGTTGGGAGCGGGAGGGCCCGGGGAGCTGTTTTTT. Protein: CASHLLGAGGPGELFF.

This rearrangement joins TRBV18 to TRBJ2-1, with D possibly matching TRBD2 (5 bases). V lost 1 base to trimming and J lost 3 bases, with 7 bases between them. CDR3 size: 14 residues. In germline, CDR1 is KGHSH, CDR2 LQKENI. Written as DNA, the CDR3 is TGTGCCAGCTCACCACTGACTAACTACAATGAGCAGTTCTTC. Its translation is CASSPLTNYNEQFF.

The rearrangement links TRBV27 to TRBJ1-5; 9 bases fit TRBD1. V lost 8 bases to trimming and J lost 11 bases; unmatched junction nucleotides: 19. Per germline, CDR1 MNHEY and CDR2 SMNVEV (reference sequence). The CDR3 runs to 16 residues. The CDR3 region has the DNA TGTGCCAGCCAGTTCCCGGGACAGGGAGTAAAATTAGCCCAGCATTTT. Translation: CASQFPGQGVKLAQHF.

The rearrangement joins TRBV7-2 to TRBJ2-1, with 9 positions matching TRBD2. V was clipped by 1 base and J by 9 bases; unmatched bases: 4. Germline CDR1 is SGHTA and CDR2 is FQGNSA. This CDR3 comprises 14 residues. CDR3 DNA sequence: TGTGCCAGCAGCTTAGTAGCGGGAGCGGCTGAGCAGTTCTTC. Its translation: CASSLVAGAAEQFF. Supplemented by reference TRBV7-2 and TRBJ2-1, the full variable domain reads GAGVSQSPSNKVTEKGKDVELRCDPISGHTALYWYRQSLGQGLEFLIYFQGNSAPDKSGLPSDRFSAERTGGSVSTLTIQRTQQEDSAVYLCASSLVAGAAEQFFGPGTRLTVL.

The J gene is TRBJ2-1, the V gene TRBV29-1, with 7 positions matching TRBD1. CDR1 and CDR2 (germline): SQVTM, ANQGSEA. J gave up 3 bases and V 7 bases, and 9 bases lay outside the gene matches. This CDR3 comprises 14 residues. The CDR3 sequence is CSAGNRGVYNEQFF. The CDR3 DNA sequence: TGCAGCGCAGGGAACAGGGGAGTCTACAATGAGCAGTTCTTC.

The sample holds a few counts of this clonotype. This chain links TRBV12-3 or TRBV12-4 with TRBJ2-5, with a possible D match to TRBD1 (6 bases). V lost 5 bases to trimming and J lost 5 bases, with 21 bases between them. The CDR3 contains 16 residues. The CDR3 loop reads CASSTQQGEVGETQYF. Written as DNA, the CDR3 is TGTGCCAGCAGTACTCAACAGGGAGAAGTGGGGGAGACCCAGTACTTC.

The V call is TRBV5-1, the J call TRBJ2-5; 8 bases are shared with TRBD1. The CDR3 length is 14 residues. V lost 4 bases to trimming and J lost 3 bases; unmatched junction nucleotides: 5. Germline V gene data show CDR1 as SGHRS and CDR2 as YFSETQ. The CDR3 DNA follows: TGCGCCAGCAGCGTCCGGGACAGGAAAGAGACCCAGTACTTC. Its translation: CASSVRDRKETQYF. The full variable domain, in which reference TRBV5-1 and TRBJ2-5 provide the parts outside the CDR3, is KAGVTQTPRYLIKTRGQQVTLSCSPISGHRSVSWYQQTPGQGLQFLFEYFSETQRNKGNFPGRFSGRQFSNSRSEMNVSTLELGDSALYLCASSVRDRKETQYFGPGTRLLVL.

The rearrangement links TRBV27 to TRBJ2-7, with TRBD2 matching over 13 bases. The length of the CDR3 is 14 residues. Germline CDR1 and CDR2: MNHEY and SMNVEV (reference sequence). J gave up 9 bases and V 6 bases, and 8 bases lay outside the gene matches. The CDR3 nucleotides read TGTGCCAGCAGCTGGGGGACTAGCGGGAAGGGGCAGTACTTC. This codes for CASSWGTSGKGQYF.